The source of this TCR beta chain is a study of shared clonotypes between healthy human individuals. The data were produced by immunoSEQ multiplex PCR, yet TCRdb's version contains in-frame clones alone and is incomplete. The table shows 2 million to 3 million clones, with approximately 92% occurring only once. The sequenced material came from naive CD4+ T cells sorted from blood. Subset reported: CD45RA+ positively selected. The clonotype originates from a man between 18 and 35 years old in good health.

CDR3 amino acids: CASSQDRANNNSPLHF. CDR3 DNA: TGTGCCAGCAGCCAAGACAGGGCGAATAATAATTCACCCCTCCACTTT. The chain links TRBV6-6 to TRBJ1-6; 7 bases line up with TRBD1. Germline V CDR1 and CDR2: MNHNY, SVGAGI (reference sequence). V lost 6 bases, J lost 5 bases, and 10 bases stayed unmatched. The CDR3 spans 16 residues.